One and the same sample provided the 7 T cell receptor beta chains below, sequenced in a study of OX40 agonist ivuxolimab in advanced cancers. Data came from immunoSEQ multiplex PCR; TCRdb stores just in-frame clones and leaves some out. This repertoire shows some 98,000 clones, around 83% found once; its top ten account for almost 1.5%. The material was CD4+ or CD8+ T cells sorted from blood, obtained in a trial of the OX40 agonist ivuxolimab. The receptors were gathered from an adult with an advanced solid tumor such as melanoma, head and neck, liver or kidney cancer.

CDR3 region: CASSSQAGGPYEQYF. The CDR3 coding sequence is TGTGCCAGCAGCTCGCAAGCGGGAGGTCCCTACGAGCAGTACTTC. V gene TRBV7-3 combines with J gene TRBJ2-7; TRBD2 matches 9 bases. Germline V gene sequence: CDR1 SGHTA, CDR2 FQGTGA. The V and J ends lost 4 bases and 2 bases, in that order; junction bases with no gene match: 6. This CDR3 region has 15 residues.

In nucleotides, the CDR3 is TGTGCCAGCAGCTTCTCCGGGACAGGGAAGGGAGCTTTCTTT. This sequence encodes CASSFSGTGKGAFF. This chain links TRBV11-2 with TRBJ1-1; TRBD1 matches 9 bases. The germline V gene has CDR1 SGHAT and CDR2 FQNNGV. The CDR3 length is 14 residues. The V segment lost 3 bases and the J segment 10 bases; nucleotides outside the gene matches: 9.

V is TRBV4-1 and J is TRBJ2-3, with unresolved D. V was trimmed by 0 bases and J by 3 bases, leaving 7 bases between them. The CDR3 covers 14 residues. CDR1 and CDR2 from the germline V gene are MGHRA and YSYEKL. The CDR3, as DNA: TGCGCCAGCAGCCAAGAATCCTGGACAGATACGCAGTATTTT. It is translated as CASSQESWTDTQYF.

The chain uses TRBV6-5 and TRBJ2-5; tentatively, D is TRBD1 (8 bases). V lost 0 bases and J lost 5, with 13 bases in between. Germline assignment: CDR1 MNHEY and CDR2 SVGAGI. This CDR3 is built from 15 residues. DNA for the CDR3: TGTGCCAGCAGTTACTCCGGACAGGGAGGGGAGACCCAGTACTTC. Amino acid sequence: CASSYSGQGGETQYF.

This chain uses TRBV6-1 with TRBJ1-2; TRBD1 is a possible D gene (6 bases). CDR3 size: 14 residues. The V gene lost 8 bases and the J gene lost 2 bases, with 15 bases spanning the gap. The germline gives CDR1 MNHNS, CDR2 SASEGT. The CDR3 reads CASSKGGTNYGYTF. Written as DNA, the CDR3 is TGTGCCAGCTCAAAGGGGGGCACCAACTATGGCTACACCTTC.

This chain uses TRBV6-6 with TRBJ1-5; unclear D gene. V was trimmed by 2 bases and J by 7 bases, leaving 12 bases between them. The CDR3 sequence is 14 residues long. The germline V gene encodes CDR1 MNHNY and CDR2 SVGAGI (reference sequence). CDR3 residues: CASSYRLGAQPQHF. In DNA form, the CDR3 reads TGTGCCAGCAGTTACCGTCTTGGCGCCCAGCCCCAGCATTTT.

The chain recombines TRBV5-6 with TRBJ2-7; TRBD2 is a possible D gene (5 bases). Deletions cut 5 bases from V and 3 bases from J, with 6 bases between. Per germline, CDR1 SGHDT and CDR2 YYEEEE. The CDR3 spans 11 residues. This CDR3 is CASREGYEQYF. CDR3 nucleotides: TGTGCCAGCAGAGAGGGCTACGAGCAGTACTTC.